This T cell receptor beta chain was found in a study of cytomegalovirus exposure and HLA in healthy donors. Looking at the study overall: Previous work identified roughly 120 million unique TCR beta sequences from 150 million to 200 million T cells.

With 60 Vbeta and 13 Jbeta primers, the PCR was carried out. Profiling relied on immunoSEQ multiplex PCR, and the TCRdb table lists in-frame clones only, not all of them. The sample yields 100,000 to 150,000 clones, more than 60% seen once. Study-wide findings and caveats: Reports showed the classifier diagnosing cytomegalovirus status with high specificity and sensitivity. Earlier analysis looked at TCR beta V segments, and most were productive about 87% or about 30% of the time. Three of the chains that were CMV-associated were confirmed in vitro to be specific for CMV antigens.

This clone appeared once. Antigen: not known. The sample consisted of PBMCs. The TCR comes from a woman aged 40 to 50 in good health and CMV-seropositive.

The CDR3 spells CASSWSRVNSPLHF. The CDR3 nucleotides read TGTGCCAGCAGTTGGAGCAGGGTTAATTCACCCCTCCACTTT. This chain uses TRBV27 with TRBJ1-6, with a weak D call TRBD1 (5 bases). Trimming pared 4 bases from V and 6 bases from J, leaving 10 bases between. The CDR3 runs 14 residues. The V gene's germline CDR1 is MNHEY and CDR2 SMNVEV (reference sequence).